These 29 T cell receptor beta chains were sequenced from one sample in a study of blood T cell repertoires in COVID-19. Measured with immunoSEQ multiplex PCR; TCRdb has only the in-frame clones, and not every one. Here the sample spans approximately 450,000 clones, roughly nine tenths being singletons. The sample was PBMCs or T cells enriched from blood (not recorded which). All receptors come from a man in his thirties or forties who had recovered from COVID-19.

The rearrangement links TRBV19 to TRBJ2-5; D perhaps matches TRBD1 (6 bases). The CDR3 is 14 residues long. Germline V gene data show CDR1 as LNHDA and CDR2 as SQIVND (reference sequence). The V gene lost 6 bases and the J gene lost 0 bases, with 11 bases spanning the gap. In DNA form, the CDR3 reads TGTGCCAGTAGCCAAACAGGGAACCAAGAGACCCAGTACTTC. Residues: CASSQTGNQETQYF.

The V call is TRBV7-9, the J call TRBJ1-6; D is unresolved. CDR3 length equals 15 residues. V shed 5 bases and J shed 7 bases, with 15 bases lying between them. The germline V gene has CDR1 SEHNR and CDR2 FQNEAQ (reference sequence). Here the CDR3 DNA reads TGTGCCAGCAGCCCCTATGACGGAGTCAATTCACCCCTCCACTTT. Its translation: CASSPYDGVNSPLHF.

The chain links TRBV7-9 to TRBJ2-5; 8 nucleotides agree with TRBD1. The J segment lost 5 bases and the V segment lost 2 bases, leaving 7 bases of the junction unmatched. Germline lookup yields CDR1 SEHNR and CDR2 FQNEAQ (reference sequence). There are 15 residues in the CDR3. The CDR3 loop reads CASSLTPTGEETQYF. In DNA form, the CDR3 reads TGTGCCAGCAGCTTAACTCCGACAGGGGAGGAGACCCAGTACTTC.

The chain uses TRBV28 and TRBJ2-1; 11 bases line up with TRBD2. Germline CDR1 and CDR2: MDHEN and SYDVKM. Losses at the gene ends were 6 bases for V and 8 bases for J; bases not matched to a gene: 6. The CDR3 has 14 residues. The DNA of the CDR3 is TGTGCCAGCAGAAGGCTAGCGGGAGGATATGAGCAGTTCTTC. Its protein is CASRRLAGGYEQFF. Supplemented by reference TRBV28 and TRBJ2-1, the full variable domain reads DVKVTQSSRYLVKRTGEKVFLECVQDMDHENMFWYRQDPGLGLRLIYFSYDVKMKEKGDIPEGYSVSREKKERFSLILESASTNQTSMYLCASRRLAGGYEQFFGPGTRLTVL.

V usage is TRBV19 and J usage is TRBJ2-4; 11 bases line up with TRBD2. V was pared by 3 bases and J by 5 bases, with 0 bases of the junction left unmatched. Germline CDR1 LNHDA, CDR2 SQIVND (reference sequence). The CDR3 extends over 14 amino acids. The CDR3 here is CASSMGLAENIQYF. CDR3 coding DNA: TGTGCCAGTAGTATGGGACTAGCGGAAAACATTCAGTACTTC.

CDR3 nucleotides: TGTGCCAGCAGCGCATACCAGAAGACTTCTGGAAACACCATATATTTT. Translation: CASSAYQKTSGNTIYF. This sequence joins TRBV5-6 and TRBJ1-3, with unresolved D. V lost 4 bases and J lost 1, with 15 bases in between. CDR1 and CDR2 (germline): SGHDT, YYEEEE. This CDR3 has 16 residues. Full variable domain (rest looked up from reference TRBV5-6 and TRBJ1-3): DAGVTQSPTHLIKTRGQQVTLRCSPKSGHDTVSWYQQALGQGPQFIFQYYEEEERQRGNFPDRFSGHQFPNYSSELNVNALLLGDSALYLCASSAYQKTSGNTIYFGEGSWLTVV.

The chain uses TRBV30 and TRBJ1-2; D remains ambiguous. Between the trimmed V and J ends, which lost 1 base and 4 bases, there was a span of 7 bases. This CDR3 comprises 12 residues. Germline V gene lookup returns CDR1 GTSNPN and CDR2 SVGIG (reference sequence). The CDR3 loop is CAWSGQFYGYTF. The CDR3 bases are TGTGCCTGGAGTGGGCAGTTCTATGGCTACACCTTC.

J is TRBJ1-1 and V is TRBV10-3; 11 bases match TRBD1. Germline trimming cut 5 bases from V and 8 bases from J; bases unmatched to any gene: 7. The germline CDR1 and CDR2 sequences are ENHRY and SYGVKD. The CDR3 has 14 amino acids. As DNA, the CDR3 is TGTGCCATCAGTCCCGGGACAGGGGGGAACGAAGCTTTCTTT. Its protein is CAISPGTGGNEAFF.

The chain couples TRBV9 to TRBJ2-7, with a tentative D call TRBD1 (6 bases). Trimming removed 0 bases from V and 2 bases from J, with 12 bases in between. From germline, CDR1 is SGDLS and CDR2 YYNGEE. This CDR3 comprises 15 residues. CDR3 region: CASSVGWGTTYEQYF. The DNA of the CDR3 is TGTGCCAGCAGCGTAGGTTGGGGGACAACCTACGAGCAGTACTTC.

The rearrangement joins TRBV12-2 to TRBJ2-1; whether TRBD2, the table's D call, matches the DNA was not checked. TRBV12-2 is a pseudogene locus. This CDR3 comprises 13 residues. The CDR3 DNA reads TGTGCAAGTCGCTTAACACCTAGCGGTGAGCAGTTCTTC. This translates into CASRLTPSGEQFF.

The V and J genes are TRBV5-1 and TRBJ2-7, with 11 nucleotides matching TRBD2. The V gene end was trimmed by 5 bases and the J gene end by 2 bases; junction bases not matched to a gene: 6. CDR1 and CDR2 (germline): SGHRS, YFSETQ. This CDR3 comprises 15 residues. CDR3 amino acids: CASRFGLAGTYEQYF. CDR3 nucleotides: TGCGCCAGCAGATTCGGACTAGCGGGCACCTACGAGCAGTACTTC.

The rearrangement uses TRBV7-2 and TRBJ2-7, with TRBD2 matching 10 bases. This CDR3 has 14 amino acids. Per the germline V gene, CDR1 is SGHTA and CDR2 is FQGNSA. V was pared by 5 bases and J by 4 bases, with 5 bases of the junction left unmatched. The DNA for the CDR3 is TGTGCCAGCAGCCAGGCAGCGGGGGGGTACGAGCAGTACTTC. It specifies CASSQAAGGYEQYF.

The CDR3 loop reads CASSWGQGAETQYF. CDR3 DNA sequence: TGTGCCAGCAGCTGGGGACAGGGGGCAGAGACCCAGTACTTC. This chain uses TRBV11-1 with TRBJ2-5, with TRBD1 matching 12 bases. Trimming at V came to 4 bases and at J to 4 bases, leaving 1 base not matched to a gene. This CDR3 is 14 amino acids long. Germline CDR1 and CDR2: SGHAT and FQDESV (reference sequence).

This chain joins TRBV9 and TRBJ1-1; 8 nucleotides line up with TRBD1. V dropped 4 bases and J dropped 6; count of bases not matched to a gene: 8. The germline gives CDR1 SGDLS, CDR2 YYNGEE. The CDR3 is 14 amino acids. The DNA of the CDR3 is TGTGCCAGCAGCACTGGACAGGGTTGGGCTGAAGCTTTCTTT. Residues: CASSTGQGWAEAFF.

This rearrangement joins TRBV29-1 to TRBJ2-5; the match to TRBD2 covers 8 bases. Germline V gene sequence: CDR1 SQVTM, CDR2 ANQGSEA. The CDR3 runs 13 residues. V shed 4 bases and J 4 bases; nucleotides not matched to a gene: 5. The CDR3 DNA sequence: TGCAGCGTTGCTAGCGGGCGAGGAGAGACCCAGTACTTC. Translated, it gives CSVASGRGETQYF.

The V call is TRBV5-4, the J call TRBJ2-1; 7 nucleotides match TRBD2. V dropped 4 bases and J dropped 7; count of bases not matched to a gene: 8. The CDR3 extends over 14 amino acids. Looked up from germline, CDR1 is SGHNT and CDR2 is YYREEE (reference sequence). The CDR3 sequence is CASSREAEKNEQFF. CDR3 sequence (DNA): TGTGCCAGCAGCCGGGAGGCGGAAAAGAATGAGCAGTTCTTC.

The CDR3 protein is CASRKAGAYNEQFF. CDR3 sequence (DNA): TGCGCCAGCAGAAAGGCGGGAGCGTACAATGAGCAGTTCTTC. This sequence joins TRBV4-1 and TRBJ2-1; 7 nucleotides align to TRBD2. The J segment lost 4 bases and the V segment lost 6 bases, leaving 6 bases of the junction unmatched. Germline loops: CDR1 MGHRA, CDR2 YSYEKL. CDR3 length: 14 amino acids.

The chain carries TRBV4-1 and TRBJ2-7; 8 bases are shared with TRBD2. Germline loops: CDR1 MGHRA, CDR2 YSYEKL. This CDR3 comprises 14 residues. Germline trimming cut 2 bases from V and 3 bases from J; bases unmatched to any gene: 3. The CDR3 nucleotides are TGCGCCAGCAGCCAAAAGCGGGAGATCTACGAGCAGTACTTC. Translating gives CASSQKREIYEQYF.

There are a few counts of this clone. The same CDR3 arises from other DNA sequences in this sample as well. V and J are TRBV5-1 and TRBJ2-5; D gene uncertain. The germline V gene encodes CDR1 SGHRS and CDR2 YFSETQ. V was trimmed by 0 bases and J by 1 base, leaving 4 bases between them. The CDR3 length is 13 residues. CDR3 in DNA: TGCGCCAGCAGCTTGGGCAGCCAAGAGACCCAGTACTTC. It is translated as CASSLGSQETQYF.

The rearrangement links TRBV6-5 to TRBJ1-5; the D is unclear. The CDR3 contains 15 residues. Trimming pared 0 bases from V and 4 bases from J, leaving 10 bases between. Germline V gene sequence: CDR1 MNHEY, CDR2 SVGAGI. The CDR3 protein is CASSYSAGENQPQHF. CDR3 coding DNA: TGTGCCAGCAGTTACTCTGCCGGGGAGAATCAGCCCCAGCATTTT.

Regarding this clone: Additional DNA sequences in this sample encode the identical CDR3. The chain is built from TRBV7-2 and TRBJ1-1; D gene uncertain. Deletions cut 2 bases from V and 0 bases from J, with 4 bases between. Germline CDR1 SGHTA, CDR2 FQGNSA. The CDR3 runs to 13 residues. CDR3 sequence reads: CASSLTVNTEAFF. The CDR3, as DNA: TGTGCCAGCAGCTTAACAGTGAACACTGAAGCTTTCTTT.

This chain connects TRBV5-1 to TRBJ2-1; D gene uncertain. With 3 bases removed from V and 0 bases from J, the gap between germline ends came to 13 bases. The CDR3 has 16 amino acids. Germline-derived CDR1 and CDR2 are SGHRS and YFSETQ. The CDR3 DNA follows: TGCGCCAGCAGCTCGGGTGCTTCTAGCTCCTACAATGAGCAGTTCTTC. Its protein product is CASSSGASSSYNEQFF.

The chain employs TRBV24-1 and TRBJ1-2; D ambiguous. CDR1 and CDR2 from the germline V gene are KGHDR and SFDVKD. CDR3 size: 13 residues. V lost 7 bases and J 4 bases, leaving 12 bases between the germline ends. CDR3 DNA sequence: TGTGCCACCAGCAGAGGAGAGGGCTATGGCTACACCTTC. The encoded protein is CATSRGEGYGYTF.

The V and J genes are TRBV30 and TRBJ1-2; 8 bases are a match to TRBD1. CDR3 size: 15 residues. After removal of 3 bases from V and 3 bases from J, the junction contained 9 bases not matched to a gene. Germline V lookup: CDR1 GTSNPN, CDR2 SVGIG (reference sequence). The chain's CDR3 is CAWRHLQGADYGYTF. The DNA of the CDR3 is TGTGCCTGGAGACACCTCCAGGGGGCGGACTATGGCTACACCTTC. The variable domain in full, with the rest retrieved from reference TRBV30 and TRBJ1-2, is SQTIHQWPATLVQPVGSPLSLECTVEGTSNPNLYWYRQAAGRGLQLLFYSVGIGQISSEVPQNLSASRPQDRQFILSSKKLLLSDSGFYLCAWRHLQGADYGYTFGSGTRLTVV.

This rearrangement joins TRBV11-2 to TRBJ1-3, with D uncertain. V was trimmed by 3 bases and J by 0 bases, leaving 12 bases between them. Looked up from germline, CDR1 is SGHAT and CDR2 is FQNNGV. The CDR3 length is 16 residues. The CDR3 region is CASSLGRSGSGNTIYF. Written as DNA, the CDR3 is TGTGCCAGCAGCTTGGGCAGGTCAGGCTCTGGAAACACCATATATTTT.

The chain combines TRBV28 with TRBJ2-1, with 8 nucleotides matching TRBD2. V shed 5 bases, J shed 1 base, and the junction held 7 bases outside the gene matches. CDR1 and CDR2 from the germline V gene are MDHEN and SYDVKM. The CDR3 length is 16 residues. CDR3 coding DNA: TGTGCCAGCAGTCCCGGGGGGGGGTGGTCCTACAATGAGCAGTTCTTC. It translates to CASSPGGGWSYNEQFF.

This sequence joins TRBV9 and TRBJ2-2, with D possibly matching TRBD1 (5 bases). V lost 0 bases and J 3 bases, leaving 15 bases between the germline ends. This CDR3 region has 17 residues. Per the germline V gene, CDR1 is SGDLS and CDR2 is YYNGEE. CDR3 sequence (DNA): TGTGCCAGCAGCGTAGCGGGCAGCCCCAGGGACACCGGGGAGCTGTTTTTT. It yields the protein CASSVAGSPRDTGELFF.

The rearrangement joins TRBV9 to TRBJ1-4; tentatively, D is TRBD1 (6 bases). Trimming pared 4 bases from V and 7 bases from J, leaving 17 bases between. Germline V gene sequence: CDR1 SGDLS, CDR2 YYNGEE. The CDR3 length is 15 residues. The DNA of the CDR3 is TGTGCCAGCAGCCCCTTACAGGGAGTCGGTGAAAAACTGTTTTTT. Protein product: CASSPLQGVGEKLFF.

Comment on this clone: The sample has other DNA sequences that encode this CDR3 too. J is TRBJ1-1 and V is TRBV7-9, with a tentative D call TRBD1 (5 bases). There are 14 residues in the CDR3. V gave up 1 base and J gave up 0 bases, with 6 bases separating them. Germline CDR1 is SEHNR and CDR2 is FQNEAQ (reference sequence). The CDR3 DNA is TGTGCCAGCAGCTTAGGACAGCTGAACACTGAAGCTTTCTTT. Its protein is CASSLGQLNTEAFF.